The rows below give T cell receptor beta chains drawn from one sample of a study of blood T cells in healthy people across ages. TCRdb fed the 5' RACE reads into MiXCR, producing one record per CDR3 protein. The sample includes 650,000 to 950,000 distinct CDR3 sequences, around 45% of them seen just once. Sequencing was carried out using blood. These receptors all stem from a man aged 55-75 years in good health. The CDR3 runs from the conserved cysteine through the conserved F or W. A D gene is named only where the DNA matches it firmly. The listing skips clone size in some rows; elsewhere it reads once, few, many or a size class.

DNA: TGTGCCAGCAGTTGGGACAGGCTGGACGAGCAGTACTTC; CDR3: CASSWDRLDEQYF; size: .; D: TRBD1; V: TRBV12-3/TRBV12-4; J: TRBJ2-7
DNA: TGCAGTGCTACCCCGGGCAGCCTTGGGCCCCAGCATTTT; CDR3: CSATPGSLGPQHF; size: once; D: .; V: TRBV20-1; J: TRBJ1-5
DNA: TGTGCCAGCAGCGTAGCGTTAACCGAGGAGCAGTACTTC; CDR3: CASSVALTEEQYF; size: .; D: .; V: TRBV7-7; J: TRBJ2-7
DNA: TGTGCCAGCAGTACGCGCCGCTCTGGAAACACCATATATTTT; CDR3: CASSTRRSGNTIYF; size: once; D: .; V: TRBV12-3/TRBV12-4; J: TRBJ1-3
DNA: TGTGCCAGCAGTAAGACGGTGCCCCCGGAGCTGTTTTTT; CDR3: CASSKTVPPELFF; size: .; D: .; V: TRBV12-3/TRBV12-4; J: TRBJ2-2
DNA: TGTGCCAGCAGTTTAGGGAGATATGGCTACACCTTC; CDR3: CASSLGRYGYTF; size: few; D: .; V: TRBV5-6; J: TRBJ1-2
DNA: TGCAGCGTTGAAGATCGGAGCTACGAGCAGTACTTC; CDR3: CSVEDRSYEQYF; size: .; D: .; V: TRBV29-1; J: TRBJ2-7
DNA: TGCAGTGCTTCCGGGACAGGGCAACGCTACGAGCAGTACTTC; CDR3: CSASGTGQRYEQYF; size: .; D: TRBD1; V: TRBV20-1; J: TRBJ2-7
DNA: TGTGCCAGCAGCCACCGTGGGCAGGGAAACTACGAGCAGTACTTC; CDR3: CASSHRGQGNYEQYF; size: .; D: .; V: TRBV3-1; J: TRBJ2-7
DNA: TGTGCCAGCAGCCATCTTGGGACAAACGTCGCAGATACGCAGTATTTT; CDR3: CASSHLGTNVADTQYF; size: .; D: .; V: TRBV13; J: TRBJ2-3
DNA: TGCAGTGCTAGAGATTACAGGAACACTGAAGCTTTCTTT; CDR3: CSARDYRNTEAFF; size: once; D: .; V: TRBV20-1; J: TRBJ1-1
DNA: TGCAGTGCCCCCGGGCGGGGCGCAGATACGCAGTATTTT; CDR3: CSAPGRGADTQYF; size: once; D: .; V: TRBV20-1; J: TRBJ2-3
DNA: TGTGCCAGCAGCTTAACCGGACAGGTCTATAATTCACCCCTCCACTTT; CDR3: CASSLTGQVYNSPLHF; size: many; D: TRBD1; V: TRBV7-3; J: TRBJ1-6
DNA: TGTGCCAGCAGCGTAGGACAGGGGGGAAGAACTGCAACTAATGAAAAACTGTTTTTT; CDR3: CASSVGQGGRTATNEKLFF; size: few; D: TRBD1; V: TRBV9; J: TRBJ1-4
DNA: TGCGCCAGCAGCGTTGACTACCAAGAGACCCAGTACTTC; CDR3: CASSVDYQETQYF; size: many; D: .; V: TRBV5-1; J: TRBJ2-5